Listed below are T cell receptor beta chains from one sample, sequenced in a study of cytomegalovirus exposure and HLA in healthy donors. Data came from immunoSEQ multiplex PCR; TCRdb stores just in-frame clones and leaves some out. This sample has some 120,000 clones; 9% to 10% occur once, and the top ten carry approximately 3%. Sequenced input: PBMCs. These receptors were taken from a man aged 30 to 39 in good health and CMV-seronegative. CDR3s include the opening cysteine and the closing phenylalanine or tryptophan. The order of the fields is V gene, D gene, J gene, clone size, CDR3 DNA, CDR3 protein. The D gene is left open where the match is weak. The listing skips clone size in some rows; elsewhere it reads once, few, many or a size class.

>TRBV4-1|NA|TRBJ1-2|NA
TGCGCCAGCAGCCAAGATGGTGCGGGGAACTATGGCTACACCTTC
CASSQDGAGNYGYTF
>TRBV28|NA|TRBJ2-1|few
TGTGCCAGCAGTTTATATAGGGGCGATGAGCAGTTCTTC
CASSLYRGDEQFF
>TRBV2|TRBD1|TRBJ2-1|NA
TGTGCCAGCACCACCATTAGGGACAGGGGGATGAATGAGCAGTTCTTC
CASTTIRDRGMNEQFF
>TRBV7-8|TRBD2|TRBJ2-1|few
TGTGCCAGCAGCTTAGTGGGGGTAGCGGGAGGGCGAGAGCAGTTCTTC
CASSLVGVAGGREQFF
>TRBV7-2|TRBD1|TRBJ1-1|NA
TGTGCCAGCCTTGCCGGGACAGCCAACACTGAAGCTTTCTTT
CASLAGTANTEAFF
>TRBV28|TRBD1|TRBJ2-1|few
TGTGCCAGCCCTTACCCGACAGGGGCTACCTACAATGAGCAGTTCTTC
CASPYPTGATYNEQFF
>TRBV10-3|TRBD2|TRBJ2-5|few
TGTGCCATCAGTGGCCTAGCGGGAGATAAAGAGACCCAGTACTTC
CAISGLAGDKETQYF
>TRBV18|TRBD1|TRBJ1-5|NA
TGTGCCAGCTCCAGCGGGGCAGGGGGCTCGTTGAGCAATCAGCCCCAGCATTTT
CASSSGAGGSLSNQPQHF
>TRBV6-6|NA|TRBJ1-5|many
TGTGCCAGCAGTTACTCCCAGACAGATAGCAATCAGCCCCAGCATTTT
CASSYSQTDSNQPQHF
>TRBV7-9|TRBD1|TRBJ1-2|NA
TGTGCCAGCAGCTCAGACAGGGTTCCCGGCTACACCTTC
CASSSDRVPGYTF
>TRBV6-6|NA|TRBJ1-2|few
TGTGCCAGCAGCGGAGGGTCTAACTATGGCTACACCTTC
CASSGGSNYGYTF
>TRBV7-9|TRBD2|TRBJ2-7|NA
TGTGCCAGCAGCTTACGAGCGGGAGTGATCACCTCCGTCGAGCAGTACTTC
CASSLRAGVITSVEQYF
>TRBV6-6|TRBD1|TRBJ1-4|few
TGTGCCAGCAGTTACTCGACAGGGAATGGAAAACTGTTTTTT
CASSYSTGNGKLFF
>TRBV9|NA|TRBJ1-5|NA
TGTGCCAGCAGCGTAGGTGGGGGCGGTCAGCCCCAGCATTTT
CASSVGGGGQPQHF
>TRBV11-3|TRBD1|TRBJ1-2|NA
TGTGCCAGCAGCTTCACCGGGACAGGGCCCCGCCGGGAAGGCTACACCTTC
CASSFTGTGPRREGYTF
>TRBV6-5|TRBD1|TRBJ2-7|NA
TGTGCCAGCAGTTACTATTCCGACAGGGCCTACTACGAGCAGTACTTC
CASSYYSDRAYYEQYF
>TRBV15|TRBD1|TRBJ2-7|NA
TGTGCCACCAGCCCAGGAGGACAGGGGGCTTACGAGCAGTACTTC
CATSPGGQGAYEQYF
>TRBV13|NA|TRBJ2-3|NA
TGTGCCAGCAGCGTGGACATCCTCACAGATACGCAGTATTTT
CASSVDILTDTQYF
>TRBV6-1|TRBD2|TRBJ2-4|once
TGTGCCAGCAGTGAAGGGGTAGCGGGAGCGCCAGTAAACATTCAGTACTTC
CASSEGVAGAPVNIQYF
>TRBV23-1|NA|TRBJ2-2|few
TGCGCCAGCAGCCCGCCGCCGGGACACCCCACCGGGGAGCTGTTTTTT
CASSPPPGHPTGELFF
>TRBV29-1|NA|TRBJ2-5|NA
TGCAGCGTTGAGCAGGGCGAAGAGACCCAGTACTTC
CSVEQGEETQYF
>TRBV6-5|NA|TRBJ2-7|NA
TGTGCCAGCAGTATAAAGGGGGGGGCGATTTACGAGCAGTACTTC
CASSIKGGAIYEQYF
>TRBV30|TRBD1|TRBJ2-7|NA
TGTGCCGGACAGGGGGCCGGCTACGAGCAGTACTTC
CAGQGAGYEQYF
>TRBV14|NA|TRBJ1-4|NA
TGTGCCAGCAGCCAAGAGTCAGAAAAACTGTTTTTT
CASSQESEKLFF
>TRBV7-2|NA|TRBJ2-7|NA
TGTGCCAGCAGCCCTAGCAGAACATTCCAGCAGTACTTC
CASSPSRTFQQYF
>TRBV5-4|NA|TRBJ2-3|once
TGTGCCAGCAGCTTGAGGGAGACGGGTACGCAGTATTTT
CASSLRETGTQYF
>TRBV5-4|NA|TRBJ1-3|few
TGTGCCAGCAGCTTGGGGGGGGGTCGGACTGGAAACACCATATATTTT
CASSLGGGRTGNTIYF
>TRBV2|NA|TRBJ1-1|few
TGTGCCAGCCACCGAGGGATTGGGATCAGAGACACTGAAGCTTTCTTT
CASHRGIGIRDTEAFF
>TRBV7-9|TRBD1|TRBJ2-5|NA
TGTGCCAGCAGCCCCCGGACAGGATCAGGAGAGACCCAGTACTTC
CASSPRTGSGETQYF
>TRBV6-1|NA|TRBJ1-1|few
TGTGCCAGCAGAGCCAGGAGGGAAAGCTCTGAAGCTTTCTTT
CASRARRESSEAFF
>TRBV5-1|NA|TRBJ2-5|few
TGCGCCAGCAGCTTCAACCCAGGGGGGAAGGGCGAGACCCAGTACTTC
CASSFNPGGKGETQYF
>TRBV7-2|NA|TRBJ1-1|few
TGTGCCAGCAGCTTTCCGGTATCTGAAGCTTTCTTT
CASSFPVSEAFF
>TRBV6-5|TRBD1|TRBJ2-3|NA
TGTGCCAGCAGAGGGGACAGGGAGGACACAGATACGCAGTATTTT
CASRGDREDTDTQYF
>TRBV7-2|NA|TRBJ2-2|few
TGTGCCAGCAGCGCAAACCAAGGGGGCGGGGAGCTGTTTTTT
CASSANQGGGELFF
>TRBV16|TRBD1|TRBJ2-2|few
TGTGCCAGCAGCCGAAGGGGCTACGGGACAGGGAACACCGGGGAGCTGTTTTTT
CASSRRGYGTGNTGELFF
>TRBV9|NA|TRBJ2-4|few
TGTGCCAGCAGCGTAGGCACAGACCAAAACATTCAGTACTTC
CASSVGTDQNIQYF
>TRBV28|TRBD2|TRBJ2-3|few
TGTGCCAGCACTGGGGGACTAGCGGGAGGACGCACAGATACGCAGTATTTT
CASTGGLAGGRTDTQYF
>TRBV6-5|NA|TRBJ1-5|NA
TGTGCCAGCGCACAGGGATTTGGCAATCAGCCCCAGCATTTT
CASAQGFGNQPQHF
>TRBV27|NA|TRBJ2-3|few
TGTGCCAGCAGTCCCGACAGTGGCACAGATACGCAGTATTTT
CASSPDSGTDTQYF
>TRBV9|TRBD2|TRBJ2-1|NA
TGTGCCAGCAGTGCGGGAGTCGTAAATGAGCAGTTCTTC
CASSAGVVNEQFF
>TRBV28|TRBD1|TRBJ1-1|few
TGTGCCACTATTTGGGACAGGGGGCGAATTGAAGCTTTCTTT
CATIWDRGRIEAFF
>TRBV5-4|TRBD2|TRBJ2-3|few
TGTGCCAGCAGCTCCGGGACTAGCGGGGGCCGGTATACGCAGTATTTT
CASSSGTSGGRYTQYF
>TRBV7-2|TRBD1|TRBJ1-2|few
TGTGCCAGCAGCACTGGACAGGGAGGTGGCTACACCTTC
CASSTGQGGGYTF
>TRBV25-1|NA|TRBJ1-2|few
TGTGCCAGCAGTGGGACAGCCTATGGCTACACCTTC
CASSGTAYGYTF
>TRBV6-5|NA|TRBJ1-1|NA
TGTGCCAGCAGCTTATCCCCCGGGAGCACTGAAGCTTTCTTT
CASSLSPGSTEAFF
>TRBV12-5|TRBD2|TRBJ2-1|NA
TGTGCTAGTGGTAACCTAGCGGGGGCCGACAATGAGCAGTTCTTC
CASGNLAGADNEQFF
>TRBV10-3|NA|TRBJ1-2|few
TGTGCCATCAGTGAACAGGTTAGCGGCTATGGCTACACCTTC
CAISEQVSGYGYTF
>TRBV27|NA|TRBJ1-4|few
TGTGCCAGCAGTTTATCCGGGGGTCATAATGAAAAACTGTTTTTT
CASSLSGGHNEKLFF
>TRBV19|TRBD1|TRBJ2-7|few
TGTGCCAGTAGTCCCAAGCATGGGGACAGGGTCTACGAGCAGTACTTC
CASSPKHGDRVYEQYF
>TRBV11-2|TRBD2|TRBJ2-3|NA
TGTGCCAGCAGGGGGACTAGCGGGGGGCCGGCGAGGTATTTT
CASRGTSGGPARYF